This T cell receptor (beta chain) is drawn from a study of OX40 agonist ivuxolimab in advanced cancers. Overall study context: An agonistic anti-OX40 (CD134) antibody, ivuxolimab, was used to treat the patients. Of mixed ages from about 20 to 80 and averaging about 60 years, the group was around 78% male.

Blood samples were obtained at baseline, cycle 4 day 1, and cycle 7 day 1. Profiled with immunoSEQ multiplex PCR; TCRdb holds only in-frame clones, not every one. The sample has about 14,000 clones, 82% seen once. The receptor comes from an adult with an advanced solid tumor such as melanoma, head and neck, liver or kidney cancer. The specimen comprised CD4+ or CD8+ T cells sorted from blood, sampled in a trial of the OX40 agonist ivuxolimab.

CDR3 coding DNA: TGTGCCAGCAGGGGCCTAGGGCAACCCTACGAGCAGTACTTC. The encoded protein is CASRGLGQPYEQYF. The chain employs TRBV28 and TRBJ2-7; D ambiguous. Trimming took off 6 bases at V and 2 bases at J, with 14 bases between the two ends. Germline CDR1 is MDHEN and CDR2 is SYDVKM. CDR3 length equals 14 residues.